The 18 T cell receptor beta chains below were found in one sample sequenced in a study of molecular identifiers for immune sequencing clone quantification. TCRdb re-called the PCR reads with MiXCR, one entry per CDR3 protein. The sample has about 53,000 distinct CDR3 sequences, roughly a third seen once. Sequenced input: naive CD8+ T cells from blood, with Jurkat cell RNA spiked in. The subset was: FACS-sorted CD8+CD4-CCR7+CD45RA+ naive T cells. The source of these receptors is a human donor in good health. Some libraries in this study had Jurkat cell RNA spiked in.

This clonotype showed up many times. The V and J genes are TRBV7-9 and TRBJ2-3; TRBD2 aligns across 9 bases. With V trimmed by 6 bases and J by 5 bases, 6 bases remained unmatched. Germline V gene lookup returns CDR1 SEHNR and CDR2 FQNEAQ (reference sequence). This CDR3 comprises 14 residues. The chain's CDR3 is CASSSGSRVDTQYF. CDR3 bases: TGTGCCAGCAGTAGCGGGAGCAGGGTAGATACGCAGTATTTT.

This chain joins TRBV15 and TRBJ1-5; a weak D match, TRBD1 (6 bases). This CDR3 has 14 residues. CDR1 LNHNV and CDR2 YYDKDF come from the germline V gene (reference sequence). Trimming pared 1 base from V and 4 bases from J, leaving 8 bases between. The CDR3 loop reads CATSRATGNQPQHF. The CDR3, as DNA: TGTGCCACCAGCAGAGCTACAGGGAATCAGCCCCAGCATTTT. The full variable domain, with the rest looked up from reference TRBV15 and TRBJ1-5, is DAMVIQNPRYQVTQFGKPVTLSCSQTLNHNVMYWYQQKSSQAPKLLFHYYDKDFNNEADTPDNFQSRRPNTSFCFLDIRSPGLGDTAMYLCATSRATGNQPQHFGDGTRLSIL.

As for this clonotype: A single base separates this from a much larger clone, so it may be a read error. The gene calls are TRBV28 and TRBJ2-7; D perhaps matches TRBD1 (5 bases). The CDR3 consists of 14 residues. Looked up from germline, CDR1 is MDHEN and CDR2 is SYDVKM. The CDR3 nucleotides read TGTGCCGGCAGCCCGACAGTCGCCTTCTACGAGCAGTACTTC. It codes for CAGSPTVAFYEQYF.

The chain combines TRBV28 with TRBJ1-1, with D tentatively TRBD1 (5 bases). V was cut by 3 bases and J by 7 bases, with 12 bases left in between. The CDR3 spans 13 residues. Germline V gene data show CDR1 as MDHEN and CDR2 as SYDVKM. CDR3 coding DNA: TGTGCCAGCAGTTTCGATCGGGACGGTGAAGCTTTCTTT. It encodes CASSFDRDGEAFF.

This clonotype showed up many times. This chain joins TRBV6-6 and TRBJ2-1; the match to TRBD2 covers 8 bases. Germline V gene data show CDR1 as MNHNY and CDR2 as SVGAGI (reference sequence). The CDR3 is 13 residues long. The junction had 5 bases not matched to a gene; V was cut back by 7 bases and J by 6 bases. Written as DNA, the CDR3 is TGTGCCAGCACCAGCGGGAGAGGCAATGAGCAGTTCTTC. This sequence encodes CASTSGRGNEQFF.

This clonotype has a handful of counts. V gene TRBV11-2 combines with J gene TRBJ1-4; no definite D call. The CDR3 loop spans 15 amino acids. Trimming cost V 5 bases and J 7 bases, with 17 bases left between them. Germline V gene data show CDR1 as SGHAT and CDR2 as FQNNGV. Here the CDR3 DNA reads TGTGCCAGCAGCCTGAAGGCCAGGTCGCGTGAAAAACTGTTTTTT. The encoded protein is CASSLKARSREKLFF.

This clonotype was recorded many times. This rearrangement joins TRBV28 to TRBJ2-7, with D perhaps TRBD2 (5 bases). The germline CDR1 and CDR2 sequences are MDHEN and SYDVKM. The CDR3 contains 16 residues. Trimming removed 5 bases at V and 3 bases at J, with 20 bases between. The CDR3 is CASSPRTGSPNYEQYF. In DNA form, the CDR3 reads TGTGCCAGCAGTCCCAGGACTGGATCCCCGAACTACGAGCAGTACTTC.

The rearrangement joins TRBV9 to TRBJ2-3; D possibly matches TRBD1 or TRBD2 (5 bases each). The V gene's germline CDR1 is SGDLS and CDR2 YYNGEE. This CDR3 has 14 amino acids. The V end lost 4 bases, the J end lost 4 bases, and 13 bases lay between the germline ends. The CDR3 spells CASSNFGGSDTQYF. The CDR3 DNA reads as TGTGCCAGCAGCAACTTTGGGGGTTCAGATACGCAGTATTTT.

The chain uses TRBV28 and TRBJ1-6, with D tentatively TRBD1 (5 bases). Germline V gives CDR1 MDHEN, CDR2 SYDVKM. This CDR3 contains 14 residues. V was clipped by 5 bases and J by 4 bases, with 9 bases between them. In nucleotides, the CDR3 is TGTGCCAGCAGTGACCGGGGGTATAATTCACCCCTCCACTTT. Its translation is CASSDRGYNSPLHF.

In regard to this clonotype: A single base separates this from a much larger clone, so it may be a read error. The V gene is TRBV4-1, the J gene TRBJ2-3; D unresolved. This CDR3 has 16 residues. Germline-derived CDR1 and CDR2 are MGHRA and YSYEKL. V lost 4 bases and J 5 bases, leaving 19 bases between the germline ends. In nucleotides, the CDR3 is TGCGCCAGCAGCCTTGAACCGGGCCTAAACAGAGATACGCAGTATTTT. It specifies CASSLEPGLNRDTQYF.

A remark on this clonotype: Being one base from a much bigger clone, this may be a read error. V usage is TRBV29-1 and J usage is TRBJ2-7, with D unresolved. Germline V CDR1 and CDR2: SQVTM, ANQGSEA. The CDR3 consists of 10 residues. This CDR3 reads CSVTVDERYF. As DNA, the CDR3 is TGCAGCGTGACCGTGGACGAGCGGTACTTC.

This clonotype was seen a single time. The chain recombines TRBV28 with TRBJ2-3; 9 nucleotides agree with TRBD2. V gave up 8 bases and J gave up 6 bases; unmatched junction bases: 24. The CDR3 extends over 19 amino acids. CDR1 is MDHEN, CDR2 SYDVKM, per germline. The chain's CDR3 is CASPPTWVAGATRGDTQYF. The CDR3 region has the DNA TGTGCCAGCCCCCCAACGTGGGTAGCGGGAGCCACCAGGGGGGATACGCAGTATTTT.

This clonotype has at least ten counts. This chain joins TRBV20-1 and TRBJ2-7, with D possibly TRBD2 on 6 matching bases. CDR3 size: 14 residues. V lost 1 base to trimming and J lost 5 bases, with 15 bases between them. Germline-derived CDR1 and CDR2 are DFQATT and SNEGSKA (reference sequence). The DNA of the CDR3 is TGCAGTGCTAGAGCTTTAGGAGGGTGGGACGAGCAGTACTTC. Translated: CSARALGGWDEQYF.

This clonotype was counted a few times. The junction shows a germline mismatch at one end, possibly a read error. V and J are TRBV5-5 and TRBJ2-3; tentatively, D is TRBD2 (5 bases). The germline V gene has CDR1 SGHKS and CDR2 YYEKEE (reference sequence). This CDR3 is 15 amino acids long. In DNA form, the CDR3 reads TGTGCCAGCAATGAGGGAGACATGAGCACAGATACGCGGTATTTT. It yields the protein CASNEGDMSTDTRYF.

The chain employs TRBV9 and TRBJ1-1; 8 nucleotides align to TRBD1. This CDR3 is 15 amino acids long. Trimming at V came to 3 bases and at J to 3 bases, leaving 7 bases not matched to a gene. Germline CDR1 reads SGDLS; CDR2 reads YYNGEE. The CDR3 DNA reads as TGTGCCAGCAGCGCCCCTACAGGGGGGGACACTGAAGCTTTCTTT. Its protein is CASSAPTGGDTEAFF.

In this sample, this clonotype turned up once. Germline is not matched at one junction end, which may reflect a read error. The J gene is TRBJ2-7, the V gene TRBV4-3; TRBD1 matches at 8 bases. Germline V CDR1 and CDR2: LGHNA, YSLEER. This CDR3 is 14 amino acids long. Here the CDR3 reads CAGSLSGTGTEQYF. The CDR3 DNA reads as TGCGCCGGCAGCCTTTCCGGGACAGGTACAGAGCAGTACTTC.

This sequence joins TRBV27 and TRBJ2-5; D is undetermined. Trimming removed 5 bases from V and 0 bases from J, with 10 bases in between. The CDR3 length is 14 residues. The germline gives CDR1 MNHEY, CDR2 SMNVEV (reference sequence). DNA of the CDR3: TGTGCCAGCAGTCCGCGACCGTACCAAGAGACCCAGTACTTC. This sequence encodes CASSPRPYQETQYF.

As DNA, the CDR3 is TGTGCCAGCAGCCCCTCAGGGACAGGGTTATCCTACGAGCAGTACTTC. It codes for CASSPSGTGLSYEQYF. This chain connects TRBV7-6 to TRBJ2-7, with 9 bases aligning to TRBD1. Germline CDR1 is SGHVS and CDR2 is FNYEAQ. Trimming took 5 bases from V and 1 from J; bases not matched to a gene: 9. There are 16 residues in the CDR3. Variable domain in full (rest from reference TRBV7-6 and TRBJ2-7): GAGVSQSPRYKVTKRGQDVALRCDPISGHVSLYWYRQALGQGPEFLTYFNYEAQQDKSGLPNDRFSAERPEGSISTLTIQRTEQRDSAMYRCASSPSGTGLSYEQYFGPGTRLTVT.